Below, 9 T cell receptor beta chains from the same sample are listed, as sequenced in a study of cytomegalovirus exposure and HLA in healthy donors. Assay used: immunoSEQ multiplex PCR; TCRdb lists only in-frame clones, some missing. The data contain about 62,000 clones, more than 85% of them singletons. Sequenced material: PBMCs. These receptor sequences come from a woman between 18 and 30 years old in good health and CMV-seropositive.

CDR3 sequence (DNA): TGCGCCAGCAGCCAAGACGTCGCGAGACAGCCCCAGCATTTT. Encoded protein: CASSQDVARQPQHF. The rearrangement links TRBV4-1 to TRBJ1-5; unclear D gene. The CDR3 is 14 amino acids. Germline assignment: CDR1 MGHRA and CDR2 YSYEKL. Between the trimmed V and J ends, which lost 0 bases and 7 bases, there was a span of 10 bases.

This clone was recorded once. CDR3 in amino acids: CASSLSLAGTHEQYF. CDR3 bases: TGTGCCAGCAGTCTATCCCTGGCGGGAACTCACGAGCAGTACTTC. This rearrangement joins TRBV28 to TRBJ2-7; weak D call: TRBD2 (6 bases). Per germline, CDR1 MDHEN and CDR2 SYDVKM. The CDR3 covers 15 residues. V was shortened by 5 bases and J by 5 bases, with 19 bases between the two germline ends.

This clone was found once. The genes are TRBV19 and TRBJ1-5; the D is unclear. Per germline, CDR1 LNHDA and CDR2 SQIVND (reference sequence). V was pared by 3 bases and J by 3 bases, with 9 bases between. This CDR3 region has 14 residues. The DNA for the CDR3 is TGTGCCAGTAGTATTTCAGGATACAATCAGCCCCAGCATTTT. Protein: CASSISGYNQPQHF.

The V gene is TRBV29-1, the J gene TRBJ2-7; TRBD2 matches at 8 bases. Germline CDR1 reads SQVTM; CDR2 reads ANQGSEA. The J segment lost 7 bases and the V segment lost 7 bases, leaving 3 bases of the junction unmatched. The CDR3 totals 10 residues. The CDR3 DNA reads TGCAGCGCGGGAGGGGGGGAGCAGTACTTC. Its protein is CSAGGGEQYF.

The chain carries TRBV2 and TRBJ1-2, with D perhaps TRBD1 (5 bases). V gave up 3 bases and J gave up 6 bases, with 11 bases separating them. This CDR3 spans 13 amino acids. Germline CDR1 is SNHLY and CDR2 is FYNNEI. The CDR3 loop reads CASSDRVPHGYTF. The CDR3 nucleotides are TGTGCCAGCAGTGACAGGGTTCCTCATGGCTACACCTTC.

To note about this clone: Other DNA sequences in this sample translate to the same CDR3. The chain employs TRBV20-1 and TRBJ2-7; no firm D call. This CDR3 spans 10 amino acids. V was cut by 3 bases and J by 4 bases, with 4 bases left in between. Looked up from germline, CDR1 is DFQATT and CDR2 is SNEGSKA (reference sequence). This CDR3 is CSASRYEQYF. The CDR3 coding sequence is TGCAGTGCTAGCCGGTACGAGCAGTACTTC.

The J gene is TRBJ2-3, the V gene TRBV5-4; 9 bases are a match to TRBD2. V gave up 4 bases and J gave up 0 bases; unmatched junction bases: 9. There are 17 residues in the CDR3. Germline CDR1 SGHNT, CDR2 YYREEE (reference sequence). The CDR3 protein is CASSTQSGRPSTDTQYF. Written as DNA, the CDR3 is TGTGCCAGCAGCACCCAGAGCGGGAGGCCGAGCACAGATACGCAGTATTTT. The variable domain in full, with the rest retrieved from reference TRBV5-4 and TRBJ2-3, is ETGVTQSPTHLIKTRGQQVTLRCSSQSGHNTVSWYQQALGQGPQFIFQYYREEENGRGNFPPRFSGLQFPNYSSELNVNALELDDSALYLCASSTQSGRPSTDTQYFGPGTRLTVL.

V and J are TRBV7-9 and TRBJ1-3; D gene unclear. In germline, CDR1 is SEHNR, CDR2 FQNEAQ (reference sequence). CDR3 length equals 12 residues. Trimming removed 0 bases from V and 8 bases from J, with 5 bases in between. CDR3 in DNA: TGTGCCAGCAGCTTAGCGAGGGACACCATATATTTT. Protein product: CASSLARDTIYF.

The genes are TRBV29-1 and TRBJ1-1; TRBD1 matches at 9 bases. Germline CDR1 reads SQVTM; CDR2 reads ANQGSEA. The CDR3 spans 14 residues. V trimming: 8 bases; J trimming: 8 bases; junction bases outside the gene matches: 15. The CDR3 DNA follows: TGCAGCTTCTCTACTACAGGGGGCACAGGGGAAGCTTTCTTT. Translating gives CSFSTTGGTGEAFF.